These 17 T cell receptor beta chains originate from one sample sequenced in a study of spatial heterogeneity in lung cancer. Study results and limitations: Tumor mutation counts were tracked by expanded intratumoral alpha and beta TCR counts.

The antigens of these receptors remain unknown. Each CDR3 protein is one row after TCRdb ran MiXCR on the 5' RACE reads. Of approximately 11,000 distinct CDR3 sequences in the sample, around 8% were seen once. The time point is: sample taken at primary tumor resection. Sequenced material: lung tumor tissue, taken at surgery. Receptors originate from a female donor with early-stage non-small cell lung cancer.

The chain combines TRBV20-1 with TRBJ2-1; maybe TRBD2 (6 bases). Trimming took off 3 bases at V and 2 bases at J, with 17 bases between the two ends. Germline-derived CDR1 and CDR2 are DFQATT and SNEGSKA (reference sequence). The CDR3 is 16 amino acids. The CDR3 is CSAREGGWATYNEQFF. For the CDR3, the DNA is TGCAGTGCTAGGGAGGGTGGCTGGGCAACCTACAATGAGCAGTTCTTC.

The genes are TRBV6-6 and TRBJ1-1, with TRBD1 as a possible D gene (5 bases). This CDR3 comprises 16 residues. V was clipped by 5 bases and J by 2 bases, with 18 bases between them. Germline lookup yields CDR1 MNHNY and CDR2 SVGAGI (reference sequence). CDR3 sequence reads: CASSPIGGNGNTEAFF. The CDR3 bases are TGTGCCAGCAGTCCCATTGGGGGGAACGGAAACACTGAAGCTTTCTTT.

By share, this clonotype counts as medium-sized. CDR3 region: CASRSQLTGNTGELFF. CDR3 DNA sequence: TGCGCCAGCAGGTCTCAGCTGACGGGGAACACCGGGGAGCTGTTTTTT. V is TRBV5-1 and J is TRBJ2-2; the D is unclear. The CDR3 extends over 16 amino acids. Germline V gene lookup returns CDR1 SGHRS and CDR2 YFSETQ. With 5 bases removed from V and 1 base from J, the gap between germline ends came to 15 bases.

The table lists this clonotype with many counts. V is TRBV5-5 and J is TRBJ1-2; D may be TRBD1 (5 bases). Germline lookup yields CDR1 SGHKS and CDR2 YYEKEE (reference sequence). This CDR3 region has 12 residues. The ends were cut back, 0 bases at V and 9 bases at J, with 9 bases in the middle. For the CDR3, the DNA is TGTGCCAGCAGCTTGGAGCAGGGACGCTACACCTTC. Translation gives CASSLEQGRYTF.

This clonotype is medium-sized in the sample. CDR3 amino acids: CASSLTPTGDTEAFF. As DNA, the CDR3 is TGTGCCAGCAGTTTAACGCCCACAGGGGACACTGAAGCTTTCTTT. V gene TRBV27 combines with J gene TRBJ1-1, with 7 bases that match TRBD1. Germline CDR1 and CDR2: MNHEY and SMNVEV (reference sequence). V was clipped by 2 bases and J by 3 bases; unmatched bases: 6. This CDR3 contains 15 residues.

This clonotype was counted at least ten times. The V call is TRBV28, the J call TRBJ1-2; unclear D gene. Germline V gene sequence: CDR1 MDHEN, CDR2 SYDVKM. The germline V and J ends were trimmed by 3 bases and 4 bases, with 6 bases remaining between them. This CDR3 region has 12 residues. The CDR3 sequence is CASSLGSYGYTF. DNA for the CDR3: TGTGCCAGCAGTTTGGGATCCTATGGCTACACCTTC.

This clonotype came up many times. The rearrangement links TRBV10-3 to TRBJ1-1; D ambiguous. This CDR3 spans 16 amino acids. Looked up from germline, CDR1 is ENHRY and CDR2 is SYGVKD. The germline V and J ends were trimmed by 4 bases and 4 bases, with 19 bases remaining between them. Here the CDR3 reads CAISGLWLARGTEAFF. The CDR3 DNA reads as TGTGCCATCAGTGGGTTGTGGTTGGCCCGCGGCACTGAAGCTTTCTTT.

Ten or more counts support this clonotype. The V call is TRBV7-3, the J call TRBJ2-3, with D tentatively TRBD1 or TRBD2 (6 bases each). CDR3 length: 16 residues. The V and J ends lost 5 bases and 0 bases respectively, with 15 bases between them. Germline CDR1 reads SGHTA; CDR2 reads FQGTGA. CDR3 protein: CASSAMGGGSTDTQYF. CDR3 bases: TGTGCCAGCAGCGCCATGGGGGGCGGTAGCACAGATACGCAGTATTTT.

This clonotype was recorded many times. The rearrangement links TRBV19 to TRBJ2-7; the D is unclear. V was pared by 3 bases and J by 2 bases, with 8 bases between. The V gene's germline CDR1 is LNHDA and CDR2 SQIVND (reference sequence). CDR3 length equals 13 residues. CDR3 in DNA: TGTGCCAGTAGTATTGAAGGAGCCTACGAGCAGTACTTC. Protein product: CASSIEGAYEQYF.

In this sample, this clonotype turned up many times. The chain is built from TRBV12-3 or TRBV12-4 and TRBJ2-5; 7 nucleotides agree with TRBD1. The CDR3 has 14 residues. Germline trimming cut 2 bases from V and 1 base from J; bases unmatched to any gene: 1. As DNA, the CDR3 is TGTGCCAGCAGTTTAAGGGGGCTCCAAGAGACCCAGTACTTC. The encoded protein is CASSLRGLQETQYF.

There are many counts of this clonotype. The chain uses TRBV6-1 and TRBJ2-1; 15 nucleotides line up with TRBD2. The CDR3 length is 16 residues. Germline CDR1 MNHNS, CDR2 SASEGT. The V gene end was trimmed by 4 bases and the J gene end by 7 bases; junction bases not matched to a gene: 5. CDR3 DNA sequence: TGTGCCAGCAGTGGACGGACTAGCGGGGGGGCAAATGAGCAGTTCTTC. Translation gives CASSGRTSGGANEQFF.

On this clonotype itself: This may come from a read error, since a much larger clone is one base off. The chain recombines TRBV7-2 with TRBJ2-1; the match to TRBD1 covers 7 bases. Per germline, CDR1 SGHTA and CDR2 FQGNSA. The CDR3 has 14 amino acids. V was clipped by 2 bases and J by 9 bases; unmatched bases: 7. The CDR3 nucleotides are TGTGCCAGCAGCTTATCGAGACAGGGCGGTGAGCAGTTCTTC. It codes for CASSLSRQGGEQFF.

Comments on this clonotype: With a much larger clone just one base away, this may be a read error. The chain links TRBV12-3 or TRBV12-4 to TRBJ2-5; TRBD2 matches 7 bases. CDR3 size: 14 residues. J was trimmed by 8 bases and V by 4 bases; bases with no gene match: 10. The CDR3 reads CASSCATSRETQYF. The DNA of the CDR3 is TGTGCCAGCAGTTGCGCGACTAGCCGGGAAACCCAGTACTTC.

As for this clonotype: Given the absence of the conserved phenylalanine or tryptophan at the CDR3 end, a read error is likely. The chain recombines TRBV5-1 with TRBJ2-7; TRBD1 is a possible D gene (6 bases). The V gene's germline CDR1 is SGHRS and CDR2 YFSETQ. V lost 3 bases, J lost 2 bases, and 12 bases lay in between. The CDR3 has 14 amino acids. CDR3 nucleotides: TGCGCCAGCAGCTACCTTACAGGGACCTACGAGCAGTACTGC. Protein product: CASSYLTGTYEQYC.

This clonotype was counted ten times or more. V and J are TRBV7-2 and TRBJ2-3; 11 bases are a match to TRBD1. Per germline, CDR1 SGHTA and CDR2 FQGNSA. The V segment lost 4 bases and the J segment 5 bases; nucleotides outside the gene matches: 2. There are 14 residues in the CDR3. The CDR3 sequence: CASSWGQGGDTQYF. In DNA form, the CDR3 reads TGTGCCAGCAGCTGGGGACAGGGGGGAGATACGCAGTATTTT.

The sample holds many counts of this clonotype. In DNA, the CDR3 is TGTGCCAGCAGTGAAGCGGGGCATAGCAATCAGCCCCAGCATTTT. Its protein is CASSEAGHSNQPQHF. This sequence joins TRBV6-1 and TRBJ1-5; TRBD1 might be the D (5 bases). V lost 0 bases, J lost 0 bases, and 6 bases lay in between. Germline V gene data show CDR1 as MNHNS and CDR2 as SASEGT. The length of the CDR3 is 15 residues.

This clonotype was observed at least ten times. CDR3 protein: CSASPPSGGRNTGELFF. The CDR3 nucleotides read TGCAGTGCTAGTCCGCCTAGCGGGGGGAGGAACACCGGGGAGCTGTTTTTT. The chain links TRBV20-1 to TRBJ2-2, with 11 bases identical to TRBD2. The CDR3 covers 17 residues. Trimming at V came to 3 bases and at J to 1 base, leaving 7 bases not matched to a gene. Germline CDR1 reads DFQATT; CDR2 reads SNEGSKA (reference sequence).